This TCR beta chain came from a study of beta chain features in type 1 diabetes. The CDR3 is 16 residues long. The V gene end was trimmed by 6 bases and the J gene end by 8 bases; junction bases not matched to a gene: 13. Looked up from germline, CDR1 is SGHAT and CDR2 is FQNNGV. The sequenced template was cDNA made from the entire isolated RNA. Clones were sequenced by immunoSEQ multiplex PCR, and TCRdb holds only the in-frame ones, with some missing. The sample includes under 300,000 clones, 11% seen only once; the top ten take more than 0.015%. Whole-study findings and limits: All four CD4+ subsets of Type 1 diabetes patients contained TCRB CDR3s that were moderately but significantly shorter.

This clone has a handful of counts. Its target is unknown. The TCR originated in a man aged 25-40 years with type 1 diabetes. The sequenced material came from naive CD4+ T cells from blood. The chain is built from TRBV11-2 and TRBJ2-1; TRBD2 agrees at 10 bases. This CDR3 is CASRPIQRGGGYEQFF. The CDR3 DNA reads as TGTGCCAGCAGACCGATCCAGCGGGGGGGCGGTTATGAGCAGTTCTTC. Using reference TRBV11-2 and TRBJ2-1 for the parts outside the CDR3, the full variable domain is EAGVAQSPRYKIIEKRQSVAFWCNPISGHATLYWYQQILGQGPKLLIQFQNNGVVDDSQLPKDRFSAERLKGVDSTLKIQPAKLEDSAVYLCASRPIQRGGGYEQFFGPGTRLTVL.